A single sample gave rise to the 32 T cell receptor beta chains below, sequenced in a study of post-analysis software for immune sequencing data. Included in the TCR beta cDNA libraries were unique molecular identifiers. Each CDR3 protein is one row after TCRdb ran MiXCR on the PCR reads. This sample has 430,000 or so distinct CDR3 sequences, with about 39% found just once. Findings of the study overall: Patients showed TRBV5-6, TRBV5-1 and TRBV20-1 among a handful of TRBV segments more frequent than in controls.

For these receptors, no antigen is known. The sample comprised blood. Receptors were obtained from a girl aged 2-9 years with multiple sclerosis.

The V gene is TRBV4-1, the J gene TRBJ2-6; 10 positions agree with TRBD1. The trim removed 4 bases at V and 1 base at J, leaving 4 bases unmatched. CDR3 length: 17 amino acids. Germline V lookup: CDR1 MGHRA, CDR2 YSYEKL. This CDR3 is CASSRGTGVSGANVLTF. The CDR3 DNA reads TGCGCCAGCAGCCGAGGGACAGGGGTTTCTGGGGCCAACGTCCTGACTTTC.

V is TRBV20-1 and J is TRBJ1-6, with D perhaps matching TRBD1 (6 bases). Germline values: CDR1 DFQATT, CDR2 SNEGSKA (reference sequence). Trimming cost V 0 bases and J 7 bases, with 16 bases left between them. This CDR3 spans 16 amino acids. The chain's CDR3 is CSARDRSGVRNSPLHF. The CDR3 coding sequence is TGCAGTGCTAGAGATCGCTCAGGGGTACGGAATTCACCCCTCCACTTT.

CDR3 residues: CASSWRDRGSYEQYF. The CDR3 nucleotides are TGTGCCAGCAGCTGGAGGGACAGGGGGTCCTACGAGCAGTACTTC. V usage is TRBV5-5 and J usage is TRBJ2-7; TRBD1 matches 11 bases. J gave up 1 base and V 3 bases, and 3 bases lay outside the gene matches. Germline V gene data show CDR1 as SGHKS and CDR2 as YYEKEE (reference sequence). This CDR3 has 15 residues.

The table lists this clonotype with a few counts. The chain uses TRBV3-1 and TRBJ2-7; D is uncertain. Germline CDR1 reads LGHDT; CDR2 reads YNNKEL (reference sequence). V was trimmed by 4 bases and J by 8 bases, leaving 9 bases between them. The CDR3 spans 11 residues. DNA for the CDR3: TGTGCCAGCAGCCTCGTCGGTAAGCAGTACTTC. Translation: CASSLVGKQYF.

Of note for this clonotype: Mismatch with germline at one junction end may stem from a read error. The J gene is TRBJ2-3, the V gene TRBV20-1; the D gene is possibly TRBD1 (6 bases). The germline gives CDR1 DFQATT, CDR2 SNEGSKA (reference sequence). The CDR3 is 15 residues long. CDR3 region: CSAFSGRERTDAQYF. The CDR3 DNA is TGCAGTGCCTTCTCGGGCAGGGAACGGACAGATGCGCAGTATTTT.

The chain is built from TRBV21-1 and TRBJ2-5; the table gives TRBD2 as D, unverified against the DNA. TRBV21-1 corresponds to a pseudogene. The CDR3 contains 15 residues. The CDR3 region has the DNA TGTGCCAGCAGCATAGAGACTAGCGGGAGAGATGAGCAGTACTTC. It yields the protein CASSIETSGRDEQYF.

The rearrangement joins TRBV9 to TRBJ2-1, with 9 bases that match TRBD2. V lost 3 bases and J lost 3; bases outside the gene matches: 4. Germline V gene lookup returns CDR1 SGDLS and CDR2 YYNGEE. There are 15 residues in the CDR3. CDR3 nucleotide sequence: TGTGCCAGCAGCGGCGGGGGGGGGAGCTACAATGAGCAGTTCTTC. Residues: CASSGGGGSYNEQFF.

This clonotype has only a few counts. The V and J genes are TRBV20-1 and TRBJ2-3, with TRBD2 matching over 10 bases. CDR1 is DFQATT and CDR2 is SNEGSKA in the germline V gene (reference sequence). This CDR3 contains 16 residues. Unmatched junction bases numbered 10, after V lost 3 bases and J lost 4 bases. CDR3 nucleotide sequence: TGCAGTGCTAGTGGACCAGCGGGGGGGCCCCCAGATACGCAGTATTTT. It translates to CSASGPAGGPPDTQYF.

The J gene is TRBJ1-1, the V gene TRBV7-3; TRBD1 agrees at 7 bases. This CDR3 has 14 residues. From germline, CDR1 is SGHTA and CDR2 FQGTGA. The V and J ends lost 1 base and 1 base, in that order; junction bases with no gene match: 0. CDR3 sequence reads: CASSLKGANTEAFF. The CDR3 nucleotides read TGTGCCAGCAGCTTAAAGGGGGCGAACACTGAAGCTTTCTTT.

A few counts support this clonotype. The rearrangement joins TRBV4-1 to TRBJ2-7; 13 nucleotides match TRBD2. Germline values: CDR1 MGHRA, CDR2 YSYEKL. The CDR3 has 18 amino acids. The V segment lost 1 base and the J segment 1 base; nucleotides outside the gene matches: 7. The CDR3 sequence is CASSQGLAGGPRSYEQYF. For the CDR3, the DNA is TGCGCCAGCAGCCAAGGACTAGCGGGAGGTCCACGTTCCTACGAGCAGTACTTC.

This clonotype was seen a handful of times. The chain combines TRBV28 with TRBJ1-5; D ambiguous. CDR3 size: 16 residues. V was cut by 6 bases and J by 0 bases, with 15 bases left in between. The V gene's germline CDR1 is MDHEN and CDR2 SYDVKM. CDR3 sequence (DNA): TGTGCCAGCAGGGACCCAACAGCTTATAGCAATCAGCCCCAGCATTTT. This codes for CASRDPTAYSNQPQHF.

The V and J genes are TRBV11-2 and TRBJ2-7; 8 bases are a match to TRBD2. This CDR3 is 17 amino acids long. V trimming: 5 bases; J trimming: 0 bases; junction bases outside the gene matches: 12. CDR1 and CDR2 (germline): SGHAT, FQNNGV. The CDR3 region has the DNA TGTGCCAGCAGCCCACTCCTGACTAGCGCTAGCTCCTACGAGCAGTACTTC. This encodes CASSPLLTSASSYEQYF.

On this clonotype: A much larger clone lies one base from this, so it may be a read error. J is TRBJ2-1 and V is TRBV29-1; tentative D call: TRBD2 (6 bases). The J call is doubtful: the DNA matches TRBJ2-7 better. Germline CDR1 is SQVTM and CDR2 is ANQGSEA. This CDR3 has 16 amino acids. CDR3 coding DNA: TGCAGCGTTGAAGACGGTCCGGGACTCTCCTACAATGAGCAGTACTTC. Encoded protein: CSVEDGPGLSYNEQYF.

The V call is TRBV6-1, the J call TRBJ2-3, with a weak D call TRBD1 (5 bases). Trimming left V 4 bases short and J 1 base short, with 12 bases between. The CDR3 covers 15 residues. CDR1 MNHNS and CDR2 SASEGT come from the germline V gene. CDR3 in amino acids: CASSGGRGRTDTQYF. The CDR3 coding sequence is TGTGCCAGCAGTGGGGGCAGAGGCCGCACAGATACGCAGTATTTT.

This clonotype was counted once. At one end the junction does not follow the germline gene, possibly because of a read error. The DNA for the CDR3 is TGTGCCAGCAGTGCCATTAATTCACCCCCCCACTTT. Residues: CASSAINSPPHF. The chain recombines TRBV12-3 or TRBV12-4 with TRBJ1-6; D remains ambiguous. The CDR3 sequence is 12 residues long.

This clonotype was recorded many times. This chain links TRBV10-3 with TRBJ2-7, with TRBD1 matching 8 bases. Losses at the gene ends were 8 bases for V and 1 base for J; bases not matched to a gene: 4. The CDR3 has 13 residues. The germline V gene has CDR1 ENHRY and CDR2 SYGVKD. The CDR3 bases are TGTGCCATCGGGACAGGTAGTTCCTACGAGCAGTACTTC. It encodes CAIGTGSSYEQYF.

Only a few counts were recorded for this clonotype. DNA of the CDR3: TGTGCCAGCAGTTCACCCCACAGGGGGCCATCCTACGAGCAGTACTTC. It is translated as CASSSPHRGPSYEQYF. V and J are TRBV28 and TRBJ2-7; 9 nucleotides align to TRBD1. Trimming at V came to 4 bases and at J to 1 base, leaving 8 bases not matched to a gene. The CDR3 contains 16 residues. Germline V gene sequence: CDR1 MDHEN, CDR2 SYDVKM.

The rearrangement joins TRBV3-1 to TRBJ2-1; 8 nucleotides match TRBD1. CDR3 length: 15 amino acids. V lost 8 bases to trimming and J lost 6 bases; unmatched junction nucleotides: 12. Germline V gives CDR1 LGHDT, CDR2 YNNKEL (reference sequence). CDR3 in amino acids: CASRTGTGMGNEQFF. Here the CDR3 DNA reads TGTGCCAGCCGGACCGGGACAGGTATGGGCAATGAGCAGTTCTTC.

This clonotype was seen only a few times. V usage is TRBV21-1 and J usage is TRBJ2-7. TRBV21-1 is deemed a pseudogene. The CDR3 totals 11 residues. The CDR3 here is CASSKVDEQYF. The CDR3 DNA sequence: TGTGCCAGCAGCAAAGTGGACGAGCAGTACTTC.

This chain joins TRBV15 and TRBJ1-5; D unresolved. CDR1 and CDR2 from the germline V gene are LNHNV and YYDKDF (reference sequence). Trimming took off 0 bases at V and 3 bases at J, with 12 bases between the two ends. The CDR3 runs 16 residues. The CDR3 region is CATSRDLGENNQPQHF. Written as DNA, the CDR3 is TGTGCCACCAGCAGAGATCTCGGGGAAAACAATCAGCCCCAGCATTTT.

The rearrangement uses TRBV6-2 or TRBV6-3 and TRBJ2-4; D perhaps matches TRBD2 (6 bases). Trimming pared 6 bases from V and 2 bases from J, leaving 11 bases between. This CDR3 spans 14 amino acids. Germline values: CDR1 MNHEY, CDR2 SVGEGT. CDR3: CASREAGPKNIQYF. DNA of the CDR3: TGTGCCAGCAGGGAGGCGGGACCCAAAAACATTCAGTACTTC.

This clonotype was recorded a few times. The chain recombines TRBV28 with TRBJ1-6; maybe TRBD1 (6 bases). The CDR3 runs 15 residues. Germline assignment: CDR1 MDHEN and CDR2 SYDVKM. V lost 7 bases to trimming and J lost 2 bases, with 12 bases between them. Here the CDR3 reads CASNGRTAYNSPLHF. CDR3 nucleotide sequence: TGTGCCAGCAATGGGAGGACAGCCTATAATTCACCCCTCCACTTT.

V is TRBV28 and J is TRBJ1-1; 8 bases fit TRBD1. V was pared by 3 bases and J by 5 bases, with 17 bases of the junction left unmatched. CDR1 MDHEN and CDR2 SYDVKM come from the germline V gene. The CDR3 has 18 residues. Written as DNA, the CDR3 is TGTGCCAGCAGTTTGTACCAGGGGGCGCGCCTTGGTGGGACTGAAGCTTTCTTT. This gives the protein CASSLYQGARLGGTEAFF.

A single count supports this clonotype. The chain links TRBV20-1 to TRBJ1-2, with 9 bases identical to TRBD1. In germline, CDR1 is DFQATT, CDR2 SNEGSKA (reference sequence). V shed 1 base and J 4 bases; nucleotides not matched to a gene: 4. The CDR3 spans 14 residues. In DNA form, the CDR3 reads TGCAGTGCTAGAGTCTCGGGACAGGGCTATGGCTACACCTTC. Translation: CSARVSGQGYGYTF.

This clonotype was counted only a few times. This chain joins TRBV29-1 and TRBJ2-3; D unclear. Trimming took 6 bases from V and 1 from J, leaving 11 bases between them. The CDR3 has 13 residues. CDR1 and CDR2 from the germline V gene are SQVTM and ANQGSEA. CDR3 DNA: TGCAGCGTCCGAATGAGTGGCACAGATACGCAGTATTTT. The encoded protein is CSVRMSGTDTQYF.

This clonotype showed up just a few times. This chain joins TRBV7-3 and TRBJ2-5, with 7 positions matching TRBD1. This CDR3 has 14 residues. Germline CDR1 SGHTA, CDR2 FQGTGA. With V trimmed by 5 bases and J by 4 bases, 7 bases remained unmatched. CDR3 amino acids: CASSPLGQAETQYF. The CDR3 DNA follows: TGTGCCAGCAGCCCCCTCGGACAGGCAGAGACCCAGTACTTC.

The chain uses TRBV20-1 and TRBJ2-5; D may be TRBD1 or TRBD2 (6 bases each). This CDR3 is 14 amino acids long. The germline V gene encodes CDR1 DFQATT and CDR2 SNEGSKA (reference sequence). V lost 1 base to trimming and J lost 2 bases, with 11 bases between them. CDR3 loop: CSARAGALQETQYF. The CDR3 DNA follows: TGCAGTGCTAGAGCGGGGGCCTTACAAGAGACCCAGTACTTC.

The chain recombines TRBV7-9 with TRBJ2-1, with 8 bases matching TRBD2. The V and J ends lost 3 bases and 5 bases, in that order; junction bases with no gene match: 6. CDR3 length equals 15 residues. Germline CDR1 reads SEHNR; CDR2 reads FQNEAQ (reference sequence). In nucleotides, the CDR3 is TGTGCCAGCAGCTTTAAACGGGAGGGTCACAATGAGCAGTTCTTC. This codes for CASSFKREGHNEQFF.

This clonotype was seen only a few times. The rearrangement uses TRBV14 and TRBJ1-2; 9 positions match TRBD1. The CDR3 is 14 amino acids. From germline, CDR1 is SGHDN and CDR2 FVKESK. Unmatched junction bases numbered 8, after V lost 6 bases and J lost 6 bases. CDR3 protein: CASRPTGTGHGYTF. The CDR3 coding sequence is TGTGCCAGCAGACCAACAGGGACAGGGCATGGCTACACCTTC. The full variable domain, its missing parts supplied by reference TRBV14 and TRBJ1-2, is EAGVTQFPSHSVIEKGQTVTLRCDPISGHDNLYWYRRVMGKEIKFLLHFVKESKQDESGMPNNRFLAERTGGTYSTLKVQPAELEDSGVYFCASRPTGTGHGYTFGSGTRLTVV.

This clonotype was seen more than once but under ten times. The V and J genes are TRBV7-9 and TRBJ2-7; TRBD1 matches 9 bases. J was trimmed by 4 bases and V by 1 base; bases with no gene match: 5. This CDR3 contains 15 residues. Germline V gene sequence: CDR1 SEHNR, CDR2 FQNEAQ (reference sequence). CDR3: CASSLVGDREYEQYF. CDR3 nucleotide sequence: TGTGCCAGCAGCTTAGTGGGGGACAGGGAATACGAGCAGTACTTC.

The J gene is TRBJ2-1, the V gene TRBV12-3 or TRBV12-4; the D gene is possibly TRBD1 (5 bases). Trimming took off 3 bases at V and 9 bases at J, with 9 bases between the two ends. This CDR3 spans 12 amino acids. CDR3 nucleotides: TGTGCCAGCAGTTTGGTGCAGGGTGAGCAGTTCTTC. Translated, it gives CASSLVQGEQFF.

The chain uses TRBV3-1 and TRBJ2-5, with D maybe TRBD2 (7 bases). V was shortened by 0 bases and J by 1 base, with 21 bases between the two germline ends. The CDR3 extends over 19 amino acids. The V gene's germline CDR1 is LGHDT and CDR2 YNNKEL (reference sequence). CDR3 loop: CASSQERGRVLSAQETQYF. CDR3 coding DNA: TGTGCCAGCAGCCAAGAAAGGGGGAGGGTCCTCTCGGCCCAAGAGACCCAGTACTTC.